Listed here are 5 T cell receptor beta chains from one sample, sequenced in a study of T cell changes during pregnancy in multiple sclerosis. Only in-frame clones appear in the TCRdb table, and some are missing; sequencing was by immunoSEQ multiplex PCR. The table records tens of thousands of clones, roughly 89% of them present only once. This specimen was CD4+ T cells from peripheral blood mononuclear cells, taken in the first trimester of pregnancy. These receptor sequences come from a female donor with multiple sclerosis, enrolled in a pregnancy study.

The rearrangement links TRBV19 to TRBJ1-1; 8 bases are a match to TRBD1. This CDR3 is built from 15 residues. With V trimmed by 8 bases and J by 5 bases, 13 bases remained unmatched. The germline V gene encodes CDR1 LNHDA and CDR2 SQIVND (reference sequence). As DNA, the CDR3 is TGTGCCAGTTCCCACAGGGGGGTGGGAATGACTGAAGCTTTCTTT. It is translated as CASSHRGVGMTEAFF.

The genes are TRBV28 and TRBJ2-3, with D perhaps matching TRBD2 (5 bases). CDR1 MDHEN and CDR2 SYDVKM come from the germline V gene. The CDR3 covers 13 residues. V lost 2 bases and J lost 6, with 9 bases in between. Here the CDR3 reads CASSLEEADTQYF. In DNA, the CDR3 is TGTGCCAGCAGTTTAGAGGAGGCGGATACGCAGTATTTT.

V is TRBV19 and J is TRBJ1-2, with 10 bases matching TRBD1. The ends lost 4 bases at V and 4 bases at J; junction bases unmatched: 3. The CDR3 is 14 amino acids. Per germline, CDR1 LNHDA and CDR2 SQIVND (reference sequence). The CDR3 nucleotides read TGTGCCAGTAGTAGACAGGGGGCAGGCTATGGCTACACCTTC. Amino acid sequence: CASSRQGAGYGYTF.

This clone was seen just once. The rearrangement links TRBV6-5 to TRBJ1-2; no clear D gene. This CDR3 spans 13 amino acids. CDR1 and CDR2 from the germline V gene are MNHEY and SVGAGI. V lost 2 bases, J lost 8 bases, and 12 bases lay in between. CDR3: CASSYLGVGGYTF. Here the CDR3 DNA reads TGTGCCAGCAGTTACCTGGGAGTCGGGGGCTACACCTTC.

The chain links TRBV5-4 to TRBJ2-1; D may be TRBD2 (6 bases). V was shortened by 2 bases and J by 1 base, with 10 bases between the two germline ends. The CDR3 spans 15 residues. Germline V CDR1 and CDR2: SGHNT, YYREEE (reference sequence). CDR3 amino acids: CASSFSGASYNEQFF. The CDR3 DNA sequence: TGTGCCAGCAGCTTCTCGGGAGCATCCTACAATGAGCAGTTCTTC. The full variable domain, its missing parts supplied by reference TRBV5-4 and TRBJ2-1, is ETGVTQSPTHLIKTRGQQVTLRCSSQSGHNTVSWYQQALGQGPQFIFQYYREEENGRGNFPPRFSGLQFPNYSSELNVNALELDDSALYLCASSFSGASYNEQFFGPGTRLTVL.